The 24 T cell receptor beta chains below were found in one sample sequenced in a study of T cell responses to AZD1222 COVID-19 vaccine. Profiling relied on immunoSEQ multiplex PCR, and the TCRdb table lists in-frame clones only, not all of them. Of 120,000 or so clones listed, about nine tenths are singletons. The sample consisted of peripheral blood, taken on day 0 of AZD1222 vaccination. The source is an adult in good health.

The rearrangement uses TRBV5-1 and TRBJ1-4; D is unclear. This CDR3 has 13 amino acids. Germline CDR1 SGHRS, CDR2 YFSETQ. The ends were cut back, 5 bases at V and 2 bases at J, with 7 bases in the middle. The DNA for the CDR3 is TGCGCCAGCAGGACACTGACTAATGAAAAACTGTTTTTT. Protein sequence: CASRTLTNEKLFF. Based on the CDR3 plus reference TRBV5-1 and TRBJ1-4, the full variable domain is KAGVTQTPRYLIKTRGQQVTLSCSPISGHRSVSWYQQTPGQGLQFLFEYFSETQRNKGNFPGRFSGRQFSNSRSEMNVSTLELGDSALYLCASRTLTNEKLFFGSGTQLSVL.

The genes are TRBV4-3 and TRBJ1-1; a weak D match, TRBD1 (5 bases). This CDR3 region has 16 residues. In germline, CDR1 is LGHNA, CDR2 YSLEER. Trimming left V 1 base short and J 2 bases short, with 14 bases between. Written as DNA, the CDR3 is TGCGCCAGCAGCCAAGGTTTCGGGACGGTAAACACTGAAGCTTTCTTT. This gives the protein CASSQGFGTVNTEAFF.

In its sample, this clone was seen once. The CDR3 sequence is CASSLVRKGYEAFF. The CDR3 DNA is TGTGCCAGCAGCTTAGTAAGAAAAGGGTATGAAGCTTTCTTT. This rearrangement joins TRBV7-9 to TRBJ1-1; D is unclear. Trimming removed 1 base at V and 7 bases at J, with 13 bases between. There are 14 residues in the CDR3. Looked up from germline, CDR1 is SEHNR and CDR2 is FQNEAQ (reference sequence). Drawing the rest from reference TRBV7-9 and TRBJ1-1, the complete variable domain is DTGVSQNPRHKITKRGQNVTFRCDPISEHNRLYWYRQTLGQGPEFLTYFQNEAQLEKSRLLSDRFSAERPKGSFSTLEIQRTEQGDSAMYLCASSLVRKGYEAFFGQGTRLTVV.

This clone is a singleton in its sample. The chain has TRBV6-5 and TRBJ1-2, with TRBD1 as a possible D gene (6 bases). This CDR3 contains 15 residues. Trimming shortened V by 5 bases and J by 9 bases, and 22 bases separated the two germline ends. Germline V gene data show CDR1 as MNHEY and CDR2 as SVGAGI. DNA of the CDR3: TGTGCCAGCAGTACCGGGACCGAATTAAGGGGGAGCTACACCTTC. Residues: CASSTGTELRGSYTF.

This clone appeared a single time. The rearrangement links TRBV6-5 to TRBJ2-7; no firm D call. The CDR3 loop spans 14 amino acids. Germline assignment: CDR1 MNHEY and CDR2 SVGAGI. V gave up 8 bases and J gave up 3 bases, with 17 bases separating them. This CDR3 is CASLPPFNDYEQYF. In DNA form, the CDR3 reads TGTGCCAGCCTCCCACCGTTTAATGACTACGAGCAGTACTTC.

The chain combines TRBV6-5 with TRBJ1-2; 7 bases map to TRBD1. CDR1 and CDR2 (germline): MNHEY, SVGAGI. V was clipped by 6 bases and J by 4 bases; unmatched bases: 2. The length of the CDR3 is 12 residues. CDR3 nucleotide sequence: TGTGCCAGCAGGACAGGGACCTATGGCTACACCTTC. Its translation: CASRTGTYGYTF.

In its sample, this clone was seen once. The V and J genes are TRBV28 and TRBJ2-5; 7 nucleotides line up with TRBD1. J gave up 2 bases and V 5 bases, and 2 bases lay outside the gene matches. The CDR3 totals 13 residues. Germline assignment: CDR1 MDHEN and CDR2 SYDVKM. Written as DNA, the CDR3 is TGTGCCAGCAGTCCGGGACAGCAAGAGACCCAGTACTTC. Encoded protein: CASSPGQQETQYF.

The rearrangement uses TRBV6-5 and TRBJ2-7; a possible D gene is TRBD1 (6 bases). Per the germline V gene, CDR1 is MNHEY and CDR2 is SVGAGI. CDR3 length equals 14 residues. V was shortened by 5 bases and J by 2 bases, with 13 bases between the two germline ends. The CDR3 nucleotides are TGTGCCAGCAGTCCCCAACAGGGACCCTACGAGCAGTACTTC. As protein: CASSPQQGPYEQYF.

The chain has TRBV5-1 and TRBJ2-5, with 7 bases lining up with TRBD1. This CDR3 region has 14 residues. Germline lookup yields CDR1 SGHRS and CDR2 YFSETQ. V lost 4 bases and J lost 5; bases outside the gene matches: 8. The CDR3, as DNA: TGCGCCAGCAGCCCGACAGGGATGGAGGAGACCCAGTACTTC. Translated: CASSPTGMEETQYF.

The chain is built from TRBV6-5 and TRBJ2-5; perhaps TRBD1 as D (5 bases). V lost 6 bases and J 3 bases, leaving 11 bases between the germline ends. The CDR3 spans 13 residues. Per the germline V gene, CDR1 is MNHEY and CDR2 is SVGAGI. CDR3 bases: TGTGCCAGCAGGCTGCCACAGGAAGAGACCCAGTACTTC. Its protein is CASRLPQEETQYF.

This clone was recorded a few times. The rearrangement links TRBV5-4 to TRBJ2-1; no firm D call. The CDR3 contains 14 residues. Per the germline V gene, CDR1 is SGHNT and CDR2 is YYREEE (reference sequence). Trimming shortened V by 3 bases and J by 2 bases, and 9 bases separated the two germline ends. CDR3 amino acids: CASSWRGTYNEQFF. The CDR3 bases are TGTGCCAGCAGCTGGCGCGGCACCTACAATGAGCAGTTCTTC.

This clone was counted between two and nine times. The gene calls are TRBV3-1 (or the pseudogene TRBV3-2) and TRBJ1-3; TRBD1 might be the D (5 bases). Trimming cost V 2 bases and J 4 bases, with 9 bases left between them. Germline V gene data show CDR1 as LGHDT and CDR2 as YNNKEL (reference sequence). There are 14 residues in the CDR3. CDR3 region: CASSQSGSGNTIYF. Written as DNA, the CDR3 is TGTGCCAGCAGCCAATCAGGGAGCGGAAACACCATATATTTT.

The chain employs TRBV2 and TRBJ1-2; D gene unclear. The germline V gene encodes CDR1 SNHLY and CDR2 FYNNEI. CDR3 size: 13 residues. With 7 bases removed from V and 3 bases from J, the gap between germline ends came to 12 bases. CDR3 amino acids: CASISDSDYGYTF. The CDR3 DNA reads TGTGCCAGCATTTCGGACTCAGACTATGGCTACACCTTC.

CDR3 amino acids: CAGGINFPGAFF. Here the CDR3 DNA reads TGTGCCGGAGGCATAAACTTCCCCGGAGCTTTCTTT. The chain joins TRBV6-5 to TRBJ1-1; D ambiguous. V lost 11 bases and J lost 10, with 20 bases in between. Germline V gives CDR1 MNHEY, CDR2 SVGAGI. The CDR3 is 12 amino acids.

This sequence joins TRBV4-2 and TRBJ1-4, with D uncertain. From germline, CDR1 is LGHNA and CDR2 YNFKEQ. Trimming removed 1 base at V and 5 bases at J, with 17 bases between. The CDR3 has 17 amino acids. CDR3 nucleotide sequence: TGTGCCAGCAGCCAAGTAATCCTCCGGAAGGAGAATGAAAAACTGTTTTTT. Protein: CASSQVILRKENEKLFF.

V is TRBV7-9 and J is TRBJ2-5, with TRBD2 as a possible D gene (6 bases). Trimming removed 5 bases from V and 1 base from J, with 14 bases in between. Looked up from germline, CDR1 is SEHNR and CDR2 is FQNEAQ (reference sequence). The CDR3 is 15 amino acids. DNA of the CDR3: TGTGCCAGCAGCCCCACGGGAGTAACCCAAGAGACCCAGTACTTC. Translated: CASSPTGVTQETQYF.

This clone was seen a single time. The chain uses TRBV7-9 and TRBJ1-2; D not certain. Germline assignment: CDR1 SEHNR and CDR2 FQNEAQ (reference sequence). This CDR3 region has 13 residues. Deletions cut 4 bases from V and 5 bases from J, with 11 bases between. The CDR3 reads CASSSVEGYGYTF. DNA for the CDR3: TGTGCCAGCAGCTCAGTGGAAGGATATGGCTACACCTTC.

CDR3: CATRGRAEAFF. The CDR3 DNA reads TGTGCCACCAGGGGCCGGGCTGAAGCTTTCTTT. This rearrangement joins TRBV5-8 to TRBJ1-1, with a weak D call TRBD1 (6 bases). The CDR3 loop spans 11 amino acids. Trimming cost V 9 bases and J 6 bases, with 12 bases left between them. Germline-derived CDR1 and CDR2 are SGHTS and YDEGEE.

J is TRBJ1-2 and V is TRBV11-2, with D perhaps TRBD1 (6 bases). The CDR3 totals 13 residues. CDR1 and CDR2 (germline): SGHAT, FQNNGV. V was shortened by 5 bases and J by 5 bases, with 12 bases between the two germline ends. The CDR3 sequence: CASSQQGPYGYTF. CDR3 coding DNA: TGTGCCAGCAGCCAACAGGGCCCTTATGGCTACACCTTC.

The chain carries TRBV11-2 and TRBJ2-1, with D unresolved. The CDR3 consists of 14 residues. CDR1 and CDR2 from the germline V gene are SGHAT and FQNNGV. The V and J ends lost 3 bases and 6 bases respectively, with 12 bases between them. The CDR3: CASSFRTPVNEQFF. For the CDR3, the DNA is TGTGCCAGCAGCTTCCGTACTCCCGTCAATGAGCAGTTCTTC.

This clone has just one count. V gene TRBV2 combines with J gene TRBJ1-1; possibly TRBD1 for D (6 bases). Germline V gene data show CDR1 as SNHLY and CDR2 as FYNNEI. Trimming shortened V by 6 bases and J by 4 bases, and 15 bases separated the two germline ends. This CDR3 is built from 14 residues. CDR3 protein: CASRETGPGTEAFF. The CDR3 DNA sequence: TGTGCCAGCAGGGAGACAGGCCCGGGCACTGAAGCTTTCTTT.

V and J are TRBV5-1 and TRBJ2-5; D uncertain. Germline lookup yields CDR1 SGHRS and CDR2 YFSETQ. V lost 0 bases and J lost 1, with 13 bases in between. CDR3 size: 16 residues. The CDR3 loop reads CASSLAGDTLQETQYF. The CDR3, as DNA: TGCGCCAGCAGCTTGGCCGGTGACACGCTCCAAGAGACCCAGTACTTC. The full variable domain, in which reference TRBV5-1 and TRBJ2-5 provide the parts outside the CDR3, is KAGVTQTPRYLIKTRGQQVTLSCSPISGHRSVSWYQQTPGQGLQFLFEYFSETQRNKGNFPGRFSGRQFSNSRSEMNVSTLELGDSALYLCASSLAGDTLQETQYFGPGTRLLVL.

CDR3: CASSAAGHSTNEKLFF. In DNA, the CDR3 is TGTGCCAGCAGTGCCGCAGGGCACTCAACTAATGAAAAACTGTTTTTT. The V call is TRBV28, the J call TRBJ1-4, with D perhaps matching TRBD1 (5 bases). V was cut by 5 bases and J by 0 bases, with 13 bases left in between. This CDR3 region has 16 residues. The germline CDR1 and CDR2 sequences are MDHEN and SYDVKM.

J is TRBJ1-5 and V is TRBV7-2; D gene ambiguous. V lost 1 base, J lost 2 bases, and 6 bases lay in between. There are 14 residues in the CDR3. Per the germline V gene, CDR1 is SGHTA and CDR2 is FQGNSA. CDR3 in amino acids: CASSLGGGNQPQHF. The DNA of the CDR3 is TGTGCCAGCAGCTTAGGGGGTGGCAATCAGCCCCAGCATTTT.